This T cell receptor beta chain is from a study of T cells in Graves' hyperthyroidism and ophthalmopathy. Study-level background: Peripheral blood was taken when the disease was first diagnosed, before any treatment began.

Authors of the study amplified TCR beta CDR3 regions from RNA transcripts. During a first-round RT-PCR of the TCR CDR3, the HTBI primer set was used. Via MiXCR, TCRdb re-called the multiplex PCR reads, giving one row per CDR3 protein. The sample contains 530,000 or so distinct CDR3 sequences, less than 25% of which appear only once. The V end was cut by 5 bases, the J end by 6 bases, with 14 bases between. Germline assignment: CDR1 DFQATT and CDR2 SNEGSKA (reference sequence). The CDR3 spans 13 residues. Clinicians diagnosed patients from clinical symptoms, serum thyroxine and TRAb, thyroid ultrasound and orbital computed tomography. An approximately 10 ml volume of fresh peripheral blood provided the PBMCs.

This chain uses TRBV20-1 with TRBJ1-5, with a possible D match to TRBD1 (6 bases). The receptor's source is a woman aged 25 to 45 with Graves' ophthalmopathy. Sample: blood. CDR3 nucleotides: TGCAGTGCTGAGGACAGTAATAGTCAGCCCCAGCATTTT. Translation gives CSAEDSNSQPQHF.